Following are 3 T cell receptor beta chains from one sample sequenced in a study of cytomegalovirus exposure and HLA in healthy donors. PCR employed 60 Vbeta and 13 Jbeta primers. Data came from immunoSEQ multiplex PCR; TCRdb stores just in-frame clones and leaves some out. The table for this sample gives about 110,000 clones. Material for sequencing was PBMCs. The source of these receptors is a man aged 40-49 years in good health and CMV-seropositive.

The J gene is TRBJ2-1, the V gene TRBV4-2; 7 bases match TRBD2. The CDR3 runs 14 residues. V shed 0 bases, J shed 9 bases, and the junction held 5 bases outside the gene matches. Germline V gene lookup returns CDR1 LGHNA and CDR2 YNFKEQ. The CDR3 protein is CASSQDSRESEQFF. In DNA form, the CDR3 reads TGTGCCAGCAGCCAAGATTCGCGGGAGAGTGAGCAGTTCTTC.

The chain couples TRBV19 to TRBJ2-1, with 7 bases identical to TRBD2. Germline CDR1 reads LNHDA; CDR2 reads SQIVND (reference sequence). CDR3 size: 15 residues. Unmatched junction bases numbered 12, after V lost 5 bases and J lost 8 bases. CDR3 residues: CASSSPGSGNHEQFF. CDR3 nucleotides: TGTGCCAGTAGTTCACCCGGAAGCGGGAACCATGAGCAGTTCTTC.

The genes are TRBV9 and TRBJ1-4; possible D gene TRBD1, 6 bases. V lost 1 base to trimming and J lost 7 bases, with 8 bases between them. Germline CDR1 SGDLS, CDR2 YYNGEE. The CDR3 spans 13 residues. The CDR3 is CASSVSQGEKLFF. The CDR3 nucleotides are TGTGCCAGCAGCGTATCACAGGGTGAAAAACTGTTTTTT. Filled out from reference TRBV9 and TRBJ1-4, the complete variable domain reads DSGVTQTPKHLITATGQRVTLRCSPRSGDLSVYWYQQSLDQGLQFLIQYYNGEERAKGNILERFSAQQFPDLHSELNLSSLELGDSALYFCASSVSQGEKLFFGSGTQLSVL.